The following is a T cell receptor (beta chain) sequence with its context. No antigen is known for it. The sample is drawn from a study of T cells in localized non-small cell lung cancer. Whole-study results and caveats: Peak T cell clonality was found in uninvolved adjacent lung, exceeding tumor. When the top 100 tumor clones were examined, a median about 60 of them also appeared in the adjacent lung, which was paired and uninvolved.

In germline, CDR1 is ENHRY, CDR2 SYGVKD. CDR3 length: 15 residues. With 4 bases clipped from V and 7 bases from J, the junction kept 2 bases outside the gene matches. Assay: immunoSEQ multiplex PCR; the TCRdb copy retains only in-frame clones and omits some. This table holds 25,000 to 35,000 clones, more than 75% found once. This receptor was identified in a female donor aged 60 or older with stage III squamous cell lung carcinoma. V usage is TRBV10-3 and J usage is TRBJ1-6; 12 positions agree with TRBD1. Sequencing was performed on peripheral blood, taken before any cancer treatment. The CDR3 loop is CAISGGTGGNSPLHF. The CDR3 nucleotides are TGTGCCATCAGTGGAGGGACAGGGGGCAATTCACCCCTCCACTTT.